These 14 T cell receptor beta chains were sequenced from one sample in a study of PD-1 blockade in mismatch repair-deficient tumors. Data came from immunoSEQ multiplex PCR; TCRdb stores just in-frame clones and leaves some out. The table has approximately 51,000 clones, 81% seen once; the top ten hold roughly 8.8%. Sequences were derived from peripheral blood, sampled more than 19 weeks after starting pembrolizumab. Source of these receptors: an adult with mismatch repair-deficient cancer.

The CDR3 bases are TGTGCCAGCAGCCATCCGGGACAGGGGCCCACAGATACGCAGTATTTT. This encodes CASSHPGQGPTDTQYF. V gene TRBV4-2 combines with J gene TRBJ2-3; TRBD1 matches at 10 bases. Germline CDR1 and CDR2: LGHNA and YNFKEQ. V lost 3 bases, J lost 2 bases, and 5 bases stayed unmatched. The CDR3 covers 16 residues.

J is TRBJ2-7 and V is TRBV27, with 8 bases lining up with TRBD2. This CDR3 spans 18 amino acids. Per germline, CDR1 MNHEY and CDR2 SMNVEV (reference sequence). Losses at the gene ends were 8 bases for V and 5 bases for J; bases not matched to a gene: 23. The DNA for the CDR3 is TGTGCCAGCCTCCGGACAAGCCCGGGACTAGTATCATCCAACGAGCAGTACTTC. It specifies CASLRTSPGLVSSNEQYF.

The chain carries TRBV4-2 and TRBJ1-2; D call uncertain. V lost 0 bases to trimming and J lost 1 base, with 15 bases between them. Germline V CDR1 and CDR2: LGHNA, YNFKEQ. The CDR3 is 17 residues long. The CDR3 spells CASSQEASTAVNYGYTF. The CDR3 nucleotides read TGTGCCAGCAGCCAAGAAGCCAGCACAGCTGTTAACTATGGCTACACCTTC.

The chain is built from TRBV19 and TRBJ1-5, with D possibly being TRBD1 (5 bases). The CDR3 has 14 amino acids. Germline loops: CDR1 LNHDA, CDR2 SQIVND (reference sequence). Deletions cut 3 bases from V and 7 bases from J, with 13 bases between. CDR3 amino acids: CASSIQGSVQPQHF. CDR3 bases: TGTGCCAGTAGTATTCAGGGTTCCGTCCAGCCCCAGCATTTT.

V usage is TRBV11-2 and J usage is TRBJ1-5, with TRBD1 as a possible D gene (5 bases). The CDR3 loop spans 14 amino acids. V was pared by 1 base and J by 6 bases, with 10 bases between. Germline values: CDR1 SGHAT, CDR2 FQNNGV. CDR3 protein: CASSLGRGSQPQHF. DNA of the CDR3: TGTGCCAGCAGCTTAGGAAGGGGTAGTCAGCCCCAGCATTTT.

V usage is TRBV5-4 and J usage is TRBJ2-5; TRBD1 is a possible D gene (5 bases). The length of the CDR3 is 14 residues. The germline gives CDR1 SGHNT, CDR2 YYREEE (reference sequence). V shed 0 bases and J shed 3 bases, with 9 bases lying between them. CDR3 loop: CASSLERREETQYF. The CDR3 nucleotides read TGTGCCAGCAGCTTGGAGCGCAGGGAAGAGACCCAGTACTTC.

The CDR3: CASSQPTSSKETQYF. CDR3 sequence (DNA): TGTGCCAGCAGCCAACCCACTAGCAGCAAGGAGACCCAGTACTTC. This chain uses TRBV4-2 with TRBJ2-5; tentative D call: TRBD2 (6 bases). The CDR3 loop spans 15 amino acids. Trimming shortened V by 2 bases and J by 5 bases, and 15 bases separated the two germline ends. The V gene's germline CDR1 is LGHNA and CDR2 YNFKEQ.

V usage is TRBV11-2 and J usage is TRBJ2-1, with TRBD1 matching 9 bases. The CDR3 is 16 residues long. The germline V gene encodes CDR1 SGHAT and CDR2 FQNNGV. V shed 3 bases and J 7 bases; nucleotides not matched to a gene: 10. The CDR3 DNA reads TGTGCCAGCAGCTTTAGGTCGGGACAGGGTCTAAATGAGCAGTTCTTC. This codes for CASSFRSGQGLNEQFF. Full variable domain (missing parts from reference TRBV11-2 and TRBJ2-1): EAGVAQSPRYKIIEKRQSVAFWCNPISGHATLYWYQQILGQGPKLLIQFQNNGVVDDSQLPKDRFSAERLKGVDSTLKIQPAKLEDSAVYLCASSFRSGQGLNEQFFGPGTRLTVL.

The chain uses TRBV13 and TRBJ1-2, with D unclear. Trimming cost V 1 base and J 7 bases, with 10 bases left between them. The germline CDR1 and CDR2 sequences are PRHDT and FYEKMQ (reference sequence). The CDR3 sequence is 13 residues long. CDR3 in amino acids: CASSLVPESGYTF. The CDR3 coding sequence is TGTGCCAGCAGCTTAGTCCCGGAAAGTGGCTACACCTTC.

The CDR3 DNA follows: TGCGCCAGCAGCTTGGCCACAGGGATGGCAGAAGAGACCCAGTACTTC. This translates into CASSLATGMAEETQYF. The gene calls are TRBV5-1 and TRBJ2-5; possible D gene TRBD1, 6 bases. Germline CDR1 reads SGHRS; CDR2 reads YFSETQ. CDR3 length: 16 amino acids. With 0 bases removed from V and 3 bases from J, the gap between germline ends came to 15 bases.

The CDR3 DNA reads TGTGCCAGCAGTCCCTCGCGGGGCAGCACAGATACGCAGTATTTT. Translated, it gives CASSPSRGSTDTQYF. The V call is TRBV2, the J call TRBJ2-3, with D possibly TRBD2 on 6 matching bases. CDR3 length: 15 residues. Trimming left V 5 bases short and J 0 bases short, with 12 bases between. Looked up from germline, CDR1 is SNHLY and CDR2 is FYNNEI.

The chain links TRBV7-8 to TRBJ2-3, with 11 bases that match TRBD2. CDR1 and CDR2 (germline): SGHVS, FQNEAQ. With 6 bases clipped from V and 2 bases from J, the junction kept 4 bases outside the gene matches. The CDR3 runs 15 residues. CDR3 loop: CASRGLAELTDTQYF. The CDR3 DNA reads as TGTGCCAGCAGGGGACTAGCGGAACTCACAGATACGCAGTATTTT.

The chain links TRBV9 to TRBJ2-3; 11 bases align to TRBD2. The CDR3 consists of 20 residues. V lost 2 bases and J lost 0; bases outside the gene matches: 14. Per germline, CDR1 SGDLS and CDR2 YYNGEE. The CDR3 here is CASSVSSPRTSGSSTDTQYF. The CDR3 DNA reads TGTGCCAGCAGCGTCTCTAGCCCCAGAACTAGCGGGAGTAGCACAGATACGCAGTATTTT. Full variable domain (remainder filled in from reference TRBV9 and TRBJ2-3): DSGVTQTPKHLITATGQRVTLRCSPRSGDLSVYWYQQSLDQGLQFLIQYYNGEERAKGNILERFSAQQFPDLHSELNLSSLELGDSALYFCASSVSSPRTSGSSTDTQYFGPGTRLTVL.

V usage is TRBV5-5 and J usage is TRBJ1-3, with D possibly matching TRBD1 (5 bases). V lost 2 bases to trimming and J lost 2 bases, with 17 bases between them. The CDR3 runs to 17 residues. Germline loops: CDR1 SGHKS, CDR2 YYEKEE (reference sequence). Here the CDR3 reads CASSLRFGGAAGNTIYF. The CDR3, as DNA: TGTGCCAGCAGCTTAAGGTTTGGGGGAGCGGCTGGAAACACCATATATTTT.